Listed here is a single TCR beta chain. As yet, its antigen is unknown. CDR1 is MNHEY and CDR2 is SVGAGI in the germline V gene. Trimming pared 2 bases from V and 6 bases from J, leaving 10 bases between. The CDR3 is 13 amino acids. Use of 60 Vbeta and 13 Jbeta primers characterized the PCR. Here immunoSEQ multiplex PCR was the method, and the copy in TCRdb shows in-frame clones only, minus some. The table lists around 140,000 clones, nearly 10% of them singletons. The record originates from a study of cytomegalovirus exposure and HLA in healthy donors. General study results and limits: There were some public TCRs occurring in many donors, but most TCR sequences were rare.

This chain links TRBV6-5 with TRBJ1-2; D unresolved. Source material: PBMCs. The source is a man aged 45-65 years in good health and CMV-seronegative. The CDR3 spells CASSYDGLDGYTF. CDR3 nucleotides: TGTGCCAGCAGTTACGATGGACTGGATGGCTACACCTTC.